This T cell receptor (beta chain) stems from a study of blood T cell repertoires in COVID-19. Across the study: Sites in the United States, Italy and Spain provided acute and convalescent COVID-19 samples. Sources were T cells, B-cell-depleted T cells, or PBMCs; the material itself was cDNA or gDNA.

Authors' data handling: How many nucleated cells were present was estimated from reference gene primer amplification. Sequenced by immunoSEQ multiplex PCR; TCRdb stores in-frame clones only, minus some. The DNA was the basis for D and trimming; V, J and clone size are from that table. The table has around 130,000 clones, 84% seen once. This CDR3 comprises 15 residues. The source of this sequence is a man in his sixties with acute or convalescent COVID-19. The chain links TRBV21-1 to TRBJ2-5; the D call TRBD2 from the table was never checked on the DNA. TRBV21-1 is listed as a pseudogene. The sequencing sample was made of peripheral blood. The CDR3 nucleotides read TGTGCCATCCTTAATAGCGGGGGGGTGGAGGAGACCCAGTACTTC. It specifies CAILNSGGVEETQYF.